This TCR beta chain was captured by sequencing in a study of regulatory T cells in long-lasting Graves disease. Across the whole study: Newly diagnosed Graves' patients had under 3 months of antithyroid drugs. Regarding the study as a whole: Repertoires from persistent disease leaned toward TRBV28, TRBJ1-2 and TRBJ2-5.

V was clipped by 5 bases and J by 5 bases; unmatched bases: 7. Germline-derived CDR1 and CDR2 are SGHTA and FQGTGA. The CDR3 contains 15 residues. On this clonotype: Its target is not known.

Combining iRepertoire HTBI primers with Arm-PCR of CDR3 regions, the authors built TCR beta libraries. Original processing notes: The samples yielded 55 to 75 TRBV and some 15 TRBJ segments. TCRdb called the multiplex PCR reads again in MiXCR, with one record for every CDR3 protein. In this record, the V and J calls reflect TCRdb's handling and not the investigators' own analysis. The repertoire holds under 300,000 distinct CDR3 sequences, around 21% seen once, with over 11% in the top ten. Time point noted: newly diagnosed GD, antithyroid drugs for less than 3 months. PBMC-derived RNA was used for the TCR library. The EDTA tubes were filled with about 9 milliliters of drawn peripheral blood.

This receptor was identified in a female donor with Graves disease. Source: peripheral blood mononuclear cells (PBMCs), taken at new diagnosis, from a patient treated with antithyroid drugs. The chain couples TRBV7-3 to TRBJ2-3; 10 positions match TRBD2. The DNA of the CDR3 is TGTGCCAGCAGCCACAGCGGGAGGGCCGGAGATACGCAGTATTTT. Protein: CASSHSGRAGDTQYF.